This T cell receptor beta chain is from a study of T cell repertoires in cytomegalovirus infection. Study in general: Evidence of both CMV infection and a matching HLA type came from public TCR beta signatures. Findings and caveats of the study: The ex vivo response was dominated by HLA-C-restricted CMV-specific TCR beta clonotypes.

TCRdb re-analysed the reads in MiXCR, keeping a single row per CDR3 protein. The sample lists over 200,000 distinct CDR3 sequences; approximately 14% were seen once. The CDR3 is 15 residues long. CDR1 is SNHLY and CDR2 is FYNNEI in the germline V gene. V was pared by 4 bases and J by 0 bases, with 9 bases between. This clonotype was recorded at least ten times. What it binds is not known. The chain carries TRBV2 and TRBJ2-2; D is unresolved. Specimen: PBMCs. The TCR comes from a human donor in good health (CMV status not recorded). Some clones in this sample may be carry-over from other donors' samples. The CDR3 DNA reads TGTGCCAGCAGTGGTCCCGGTACGAACACCGGGGAGCTGTTTTTT. Translating it yields CASSGPGTNTGELFF.